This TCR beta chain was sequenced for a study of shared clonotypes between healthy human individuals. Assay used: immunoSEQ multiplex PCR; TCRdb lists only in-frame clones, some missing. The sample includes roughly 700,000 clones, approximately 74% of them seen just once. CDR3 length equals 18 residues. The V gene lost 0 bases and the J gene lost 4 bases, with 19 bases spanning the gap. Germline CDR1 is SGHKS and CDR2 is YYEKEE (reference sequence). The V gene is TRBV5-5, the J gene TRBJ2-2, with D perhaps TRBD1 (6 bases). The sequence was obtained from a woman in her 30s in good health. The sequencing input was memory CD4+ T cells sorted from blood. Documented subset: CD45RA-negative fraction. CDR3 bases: TGTGCCAGCAGCTTGGTTAGGATTCGGCAGGGGAGCACCGGGGAGCTGTTTTTT. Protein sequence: CASSLVRIRQGSTGELFF.